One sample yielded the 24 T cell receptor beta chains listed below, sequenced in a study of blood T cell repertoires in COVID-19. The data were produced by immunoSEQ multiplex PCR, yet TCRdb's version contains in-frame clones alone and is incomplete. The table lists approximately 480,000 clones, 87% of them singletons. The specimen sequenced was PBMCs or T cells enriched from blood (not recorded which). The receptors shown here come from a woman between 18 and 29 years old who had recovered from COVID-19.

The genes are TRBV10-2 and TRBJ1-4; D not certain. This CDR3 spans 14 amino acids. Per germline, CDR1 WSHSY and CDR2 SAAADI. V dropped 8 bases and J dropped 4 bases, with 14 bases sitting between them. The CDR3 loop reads CASCDGGFNEKLFF. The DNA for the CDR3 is TGCGCCAGCTGCGACGGCGGATTTAATGAAAAACTGTTTTTT.

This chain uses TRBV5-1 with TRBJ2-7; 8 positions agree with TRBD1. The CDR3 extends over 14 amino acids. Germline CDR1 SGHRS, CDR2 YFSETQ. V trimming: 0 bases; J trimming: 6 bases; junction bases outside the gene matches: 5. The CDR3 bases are TGCGCCAGCAGCTTGGACAGGGGGGAAGGCGAGCAGTACTTC. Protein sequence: CASSLDRGEGEQYF.

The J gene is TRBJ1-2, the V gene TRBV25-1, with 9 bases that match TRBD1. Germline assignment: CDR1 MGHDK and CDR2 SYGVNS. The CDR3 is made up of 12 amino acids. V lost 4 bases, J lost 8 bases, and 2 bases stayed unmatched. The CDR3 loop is CASSGTGEGYTF. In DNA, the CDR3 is TGTGCCAGCAGTGGGACAGGGGAAGGCTACACCTTC.

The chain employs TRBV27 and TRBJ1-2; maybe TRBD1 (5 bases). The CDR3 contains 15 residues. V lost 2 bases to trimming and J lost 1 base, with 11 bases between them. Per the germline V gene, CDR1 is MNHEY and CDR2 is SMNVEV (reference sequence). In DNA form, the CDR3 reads TGTGCCAGCAGTTTAGGGTCAGGGCTTAACTATGGCTACACCTTC. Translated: CASSLGSGLNYGYTF.

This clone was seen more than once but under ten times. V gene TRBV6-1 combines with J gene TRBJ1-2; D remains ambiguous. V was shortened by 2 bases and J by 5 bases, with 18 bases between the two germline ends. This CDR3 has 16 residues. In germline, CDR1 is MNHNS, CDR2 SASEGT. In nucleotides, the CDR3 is TGTGCCAGCAGTGAAAGTAGGAGTCCGGACTCATATGGCTACACCTTC. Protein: CASSESRSPDSYGYTF.

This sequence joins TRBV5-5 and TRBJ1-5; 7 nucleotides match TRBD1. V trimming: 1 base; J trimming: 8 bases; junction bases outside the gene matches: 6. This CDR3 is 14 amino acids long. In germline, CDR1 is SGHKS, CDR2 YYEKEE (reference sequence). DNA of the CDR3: TGTGCCAGCAGCTTGATAGGGGGCGCGGAGCCCCAGCATTTT. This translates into CASSLIGGAEPQHF.

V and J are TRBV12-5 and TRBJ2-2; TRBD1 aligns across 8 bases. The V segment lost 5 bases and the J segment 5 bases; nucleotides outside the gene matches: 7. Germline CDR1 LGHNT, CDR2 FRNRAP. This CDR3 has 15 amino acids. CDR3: CASGPGQGETGELFF. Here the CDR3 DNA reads TGTGCTAGTGGTCCCGGACAGGGTGAGACCGGGGAGCTGTTTTTT.

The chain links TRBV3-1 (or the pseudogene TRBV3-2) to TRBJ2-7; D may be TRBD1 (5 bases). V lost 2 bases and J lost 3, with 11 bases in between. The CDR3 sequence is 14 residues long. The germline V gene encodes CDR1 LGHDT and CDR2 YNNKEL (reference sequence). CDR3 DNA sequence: TGTGCCAGCAGCCAACAGGGCACCAACTACGAGCAGTACTTC. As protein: CASSQQGTNYEQYF.

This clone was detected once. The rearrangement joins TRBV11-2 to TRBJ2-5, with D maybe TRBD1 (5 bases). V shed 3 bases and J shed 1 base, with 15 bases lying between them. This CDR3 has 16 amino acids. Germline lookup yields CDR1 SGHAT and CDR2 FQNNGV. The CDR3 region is CASSFDTTDVQETQYF. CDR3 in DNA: TGTGCCAGCAGCTTCGACACGACAGACGTCCAAGAGACCCAGTACTTC. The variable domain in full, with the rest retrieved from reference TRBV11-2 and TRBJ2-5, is EAGVAQSPRYKIIEKRQSVAFWCNPISGHATLYWYQQILGQGPKLLIQFQNNGVVDDSQLPKDRFSAERLKGVDSTLKIQPAKLEDSAVYLCASSFDTTDVQETQYFGPGTRLLVL.

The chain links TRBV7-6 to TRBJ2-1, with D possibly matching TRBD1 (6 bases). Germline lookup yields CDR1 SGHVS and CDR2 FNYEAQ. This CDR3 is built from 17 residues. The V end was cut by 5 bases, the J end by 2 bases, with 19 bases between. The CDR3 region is CASSAGKTGSPYNEQFF. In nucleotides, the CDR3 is TGTGCCAGCAGCGCTGGCAAAACAGGGAGTCCCTACAATGAGCAGTTCTTC. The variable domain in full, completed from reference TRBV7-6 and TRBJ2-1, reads GAGVSQSPRYKVTKRGQDVALRCDPISGHVSLYWYRQALGQGPEFLTYFNYEAQQDKSGLPNDRFSAERPEGSISTLTIQRTEQRDSAMYRCASSAGKTGSPYNEQFFGPGTRLTVL.

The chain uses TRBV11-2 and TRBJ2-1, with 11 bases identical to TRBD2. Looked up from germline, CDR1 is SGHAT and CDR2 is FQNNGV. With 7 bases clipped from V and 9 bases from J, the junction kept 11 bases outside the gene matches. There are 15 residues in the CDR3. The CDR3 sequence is CASTHRSGGASEQFF. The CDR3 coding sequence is TGTGCCAGCACCCACCGTAGCGGGGGGGCCAGTGAGCAGTTCTTC.

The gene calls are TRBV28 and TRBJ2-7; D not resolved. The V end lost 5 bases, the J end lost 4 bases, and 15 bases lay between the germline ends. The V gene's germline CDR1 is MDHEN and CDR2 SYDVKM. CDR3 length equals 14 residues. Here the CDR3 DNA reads TGTGCCAGCAGTGAATCAGGTTCTATTTACGAGCAGTACTTC. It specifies CASSESGSIYEQYF.

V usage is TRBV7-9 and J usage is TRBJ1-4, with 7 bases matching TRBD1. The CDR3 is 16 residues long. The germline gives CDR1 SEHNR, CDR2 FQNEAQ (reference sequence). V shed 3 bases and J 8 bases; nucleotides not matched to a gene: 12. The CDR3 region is CASSLGGQQAVEKLFF. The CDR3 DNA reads TGTGCCAGCAGCTTGGGGGGACAGCAAGCGGTCGAAAAACTGTTTTTT.

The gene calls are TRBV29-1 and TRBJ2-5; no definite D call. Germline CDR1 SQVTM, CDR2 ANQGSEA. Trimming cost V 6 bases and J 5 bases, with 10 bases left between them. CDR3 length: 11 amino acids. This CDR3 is CSVRESETQYF. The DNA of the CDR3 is TGCAGCGTACGAGAATCGGAGACCCAGTACTTC.

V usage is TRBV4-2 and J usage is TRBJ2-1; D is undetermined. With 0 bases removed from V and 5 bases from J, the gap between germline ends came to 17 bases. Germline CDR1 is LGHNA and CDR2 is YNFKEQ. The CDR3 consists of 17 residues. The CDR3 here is CASSQDSAAAIHNEQFF. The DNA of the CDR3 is TGTGCCAGCAGCCAAGATTCGGCGGCCGCCATCCACAATGAGCAGTTCTTC.

The CDR3 region is CASSFTGQGEYGYTF. CDR3 coding DNA: TGTGCCAGCAGCTTTACGGGACAGGGGGAATATGGCTACACCTTC. This chain joins TRBV5-6 and TRBJ1-2, with 11 bases lining up with TRBD1. Unmatched junction bases numbered 5, after V lost 2 bases and J lost 5 bases. Per germline, CDR1 SGHDT and CDR2 YYEEEE. The CDR3 has 15 amino acids.

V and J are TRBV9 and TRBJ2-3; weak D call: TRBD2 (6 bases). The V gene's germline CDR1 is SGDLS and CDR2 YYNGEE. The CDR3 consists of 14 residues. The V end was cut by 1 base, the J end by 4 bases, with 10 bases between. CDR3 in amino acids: CASSVSGDSDTQYF. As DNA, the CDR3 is TGTGCCAGCAGCGTATCGGGGGACTCAGATACGCAGTATTTT.

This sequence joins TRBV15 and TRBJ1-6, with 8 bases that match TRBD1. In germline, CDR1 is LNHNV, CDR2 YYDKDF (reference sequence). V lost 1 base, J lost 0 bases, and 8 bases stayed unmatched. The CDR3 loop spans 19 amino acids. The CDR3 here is CATSRGGTGPSSYNSPLHF. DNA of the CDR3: TGTGCCACCAGCAGAGGGGGGACAGGCCCCAGCTCCTATAATTCACCCCTCCACTTT.

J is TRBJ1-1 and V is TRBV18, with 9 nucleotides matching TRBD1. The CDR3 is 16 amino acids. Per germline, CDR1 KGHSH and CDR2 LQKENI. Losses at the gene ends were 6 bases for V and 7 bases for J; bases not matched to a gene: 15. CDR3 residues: CASSRDRGDVMDEAFF. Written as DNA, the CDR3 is TGTGCCAGCTCCCGCGACAGGGGGGATGTAATGGATGAAGCTTTCTTT.

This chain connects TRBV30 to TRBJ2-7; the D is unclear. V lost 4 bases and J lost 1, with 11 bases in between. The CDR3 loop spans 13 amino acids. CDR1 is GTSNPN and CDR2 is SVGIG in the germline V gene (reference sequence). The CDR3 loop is CAWKKSGSYEQYF. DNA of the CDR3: TGTGCCTGGAAAAAGAGTGGTTCCTACGAGCAGTACTTC.

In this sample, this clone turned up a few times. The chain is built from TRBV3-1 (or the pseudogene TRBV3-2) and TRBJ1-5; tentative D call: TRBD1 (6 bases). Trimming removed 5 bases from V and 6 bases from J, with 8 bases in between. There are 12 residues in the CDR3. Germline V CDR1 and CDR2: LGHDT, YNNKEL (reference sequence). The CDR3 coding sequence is TGTGCCAGCAGCTTCAGGGGTCAGCCCCAGCATTTT. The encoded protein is CASSFRGQPQHF.

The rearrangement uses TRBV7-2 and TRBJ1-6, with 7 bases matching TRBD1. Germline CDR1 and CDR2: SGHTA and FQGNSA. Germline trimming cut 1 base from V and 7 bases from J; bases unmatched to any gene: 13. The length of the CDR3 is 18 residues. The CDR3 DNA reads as TGTGCCAGCAGCTTAGGACCCTTTCGACAGGGAGGCAATTCACCCCTCCACTTT. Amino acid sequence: CASSLGPFRQGGNSPLHF.

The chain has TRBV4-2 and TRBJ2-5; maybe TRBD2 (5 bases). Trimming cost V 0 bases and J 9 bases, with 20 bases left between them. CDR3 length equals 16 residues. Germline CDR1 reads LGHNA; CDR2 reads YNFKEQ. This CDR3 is CASSQDRSEAGGSQYF. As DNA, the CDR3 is TGTGCCAGCAGCCAAGATCGGAGCGAGGCCGGCGGGTCCCAGTACTTC.

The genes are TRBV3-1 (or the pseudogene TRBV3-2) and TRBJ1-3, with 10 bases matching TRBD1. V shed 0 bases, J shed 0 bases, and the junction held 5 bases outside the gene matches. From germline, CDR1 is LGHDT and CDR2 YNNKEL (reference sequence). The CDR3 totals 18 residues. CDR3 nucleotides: TGTGCCAGCAGCCAAGAATGGGACAGGGGTTACTCTGGAAACACCATATATTTT. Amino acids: CASSQEWDRGYSGNTIYF.